A single sample gave rise to the 4 T cell receptor beta chains below, sequenced in a study of blood T cells in healthy people across ages. PCR was performed a second time for roughly 6 to 12 cycles using a sample-barcoded 5' primer and a J-beta primer mix. TCRdb fed the 5' RACE reads into MiXCR, producing one record per CDR3 protein. The repertoire holds some 920,000 distinct CDR3 sequences, with 45% to 60% as singletons. The specimen sequenced was blood. The receptors stem from a woman aged 55 to 70 in good health.

V usage is TRBV14 and J usage is TRBJ2-7, with D perhaps TRBD1 (6 bases). Per the germline V gene, CDR1 is SGHDN and CDR2 is FVKESK. This CDR3 contains 15 residues. Trimming removed 4 bases at V and 5 bases at J, with 18 bases between. CDR3 coding DNA: TGTGCCAGCAGCCCAAGAGGGACACCCGGGCACGAGCAGTACTTC. Translated: CASSPRGTPGHEQYF.

The chain uses TRBV12-3 or TRBV12-4 and TRBJ1-1, with no clear D. V was pared by 5 bases and J by 1 base, with 11 bases between. This CDR3 has 14 residues. The CDR3 loop is CASSLPAGNTEAFF. The CDR3 DNA is TGTGCCAGCAGTCTACCAGCAGGGAACACTGAAGCTTTCTTT.

The table lists this clonotype with many counts. Since a much larger clone is just one base distant, this may be a read error. The rearrangement joins TRBV7-3 to TRBJ2-3; either TRBD1 or TRBD2 may fit D (5 bases each). The V gene's germline CDR1 is SGHTA and CDR2 FQGTGA. Trimming removed 2 bases from V and 2 bases from J, with 5 bases in between. There are 13 residues in the CDR3. Written as DNA, the CDR3 is TGTGCCAGCAGCTTAGGGACCACAGATACGCAGTATTTT. It encodes CASSLGTTDTQYF.

There are a few counts of this clonotype. The chain uses TRBV27 and TRBJ2-7, with 11 bases fitting TRBD2. Germline V CDR1 and CDR2: MNHEY, SMNVEV (reference sequence). This CDR3 is built from 16 residues. V was pared by 10 bases and J by 0 bases, with 11 bases of the junction left unmatched. The CDR3 bases are TGTGCCAACCGGGCTAGCGGGAGGCCCAGCTCCTACGAGCAGTACTTC. Residues: CANRASGRPSSYEQYF.